These T cell receptor beta chains were read from a single sample in a study of T cell responses to AZD1222 COVID-19 vaccine. Data came from immunoSEQ multiplex PCR; TCRdb stores just in-frame clones and leaves some out. The sample lists 150,000 to 200,000 clones, roughly 94% occurring once. This sample comprised peripheral blood, obtained 28 days after the second AZD1222 dose. These receptors were obtained from an adult who received the AZD1222 COVID-19 vaccine. Both conserved end residues are part of each CDR3. Each record gives: D gene, J gene, clone size, V gene, CDR3 protein, CDR3 DNA. D genes are given only for firm matches. Clone size is given for some rows only: seen once, a few or many times, or a class if the clone is expanded.

d_call: -; j_call: TRBJ1-5; clone_size: -; v_call: TRBV13; cdr3_aa: CASSLTRNQPQHF; cdr3_nt: TGTGCCAGCAGCTTAACGCGGAATCAGCCCCAGCATTTT
d_call: -; j_call: TRBJ2-5; clone_size: -; v_call: TRBV6-2/TRBV6-3; cdr3_aa: CASSYGGRLETQYF; cdr3_nt: TGTGCCAGCAGTTACGGGGGGCGCCTGGAGACCCAGTACTTC
d_call: -; j_call: TRBJ2-1; clone_size: -; v_call: TRBV6-5; cdr3_aa: CASSYGDGEQFF; cdr3_nt: TGTGCCAGCAGTTACGGCGATGGTGAGCAGTTCTTC
d_call: -; j_call: TRBJ1-2; clone_size: -; v_call: TRBV7-8; cdr3_aa: CASSHADRRTYHGYTF; cdr3_nt: TGTGCCAGCAGCCATGCCGACAGGCGGACTTATCATGGCTACACCTTC
d_call: -; j_call: TRBJ1-3; clone_size: once; v_call: TRBV2; cdr3_aa: CASSPGNTIYF; cdr3_nt: TGTGCCAGTTCACCTGGAAACACCATATATTTT
d_call: -; j_call: TRBJ1-6; clone_size: -; v_call: TRBV27; cdr3_aa: CASREGQGRSPLHF; cdr3_nt: TGTGCCAGCAGAGAAGGGCAGGGGCGATCACCCCTCCACTTT
d_call: -; j_call: TRBJ2-2; clone_size: -; v_call: TRBV27; cdr3_aa: CASSLSFRQNTGELFF; cdr3_nt: TGTGCCAGCAGTTTATCCTTTCGCCAGAACACCGGGGAGCTGTTTTTT
d_call: -; j_call: TRBJ1-3; clone_size: -; v_call: TRBV15; cdr3_aa: CATSRERAGGSGNTIYF; cdr3_nt: TGTGCCACCAGCAGAGAGAGGGCCGGGGGCTCTGGAAACACCATATATTTT
d_call: TRBD2; j_call: TRBJ2-7; clone_size: -; v_call: TRBV7-9; cdr3_aa: CASSEGLAAYEQYF; cdr3_nt: TGTGCCAGCAGCGAGGGACTAGCCGCCTACGAGCAGTACTTC
d_call: TRBD2; j_call: TRBJ2-7; clone_size: -; v_call: TRBV28; cdr3_aa: CASSSLAGGTYEQYF; cdr3_nt: TGTGCCAGCAGTTCCTTAGCGGGAGGCACCTACGAGCAGTACTTC
d_call: -; j_call: TRBJ1-6; clone_size: -; v_call: TRBV2; cdr3_aa: CASSEIANSPLHF; cdr3_nt: TGTGCCAGCAGTGAAATAGCCAATTCACCCCTCCACTTT
d_call: -; j_call: TRBJ2-7; clone_size: -; v_call: TRBV7-2; cdr3_aa: CASSISGHKFYEQYF; cdr3_nt: TGTGCCAGCAGCATCTCGGGACACAAGTTCTACGAGCAGTACTTC
d_call: -; j_call: TRBJ2-1; clone_size: -; v_call: TRBV9; cdr3_aa: CASSVPSGDEQFF; cdr3_nt: TGTGCCAGCAGCGTACCTTCGGGGGATGAGCAGTTCTTC
d_call: TRBD2; j_call: TRBJ2-3; clone_size: -; v_call: TRBV2; cdr3_aa: CASGMWTSDHYTDTQYF; cdr3_nt: TGTGCCAGCGGAATGTGGACTAGCGACCATTACACAGATACGCAGTATTTT
d_call: TRBD2; j_call: TRBJ2-7; clone_size: -; v_call: TRBV18; cdr3_aa: CASSFSLAGVGEQYF; cdr3_nt: TGTGCCAGCTCATTCTCACTAGCGGGAGTGGGTGAGCAGTACTTC
d_call: TRBD1; j_call: TRBJ1-3; clone_size: -; v_call: TRBV19; cdr3_aa: CASSIGQGLSGNTIYF; cdr3_nt: TGTGCCAGTAGTATCGGACAGGGCCTCTCTGGAAACACCATATATTTT
d_call: -; j_call: TRBJ2-7; clone_size: few; v_call: TRBV5-4; cdr3_aa: CASSLGGISSEQYF; cdr3_nt: TGTGCCAGCAGCTTGGGTGGGATCTCTAGCGAGCAGTACTTC
d_call: -; j_call: TRBJ1-3; clone_size: -; v_call: TRBV5-1; cdr3_aa: CASSLTTGTYSGNTIYF; cdr3_nt: TGCGCCAGCAGCCTTACCACCGGGACTTACTCTGGAAACACCATATATTTT
d_call: -; j_call: TRBJ2-4; clone_size: -; v_call: TRBV28; cdr3_aa: CASSLSGTKLAKNIQYF; cdr3_nt: TGTGCCAGCAGTTTATCGGGCACCAAGCTAGCCAAAAACATTCAGTACTTC
d_call: -; j_call: TRBJ2-7; clone_size: -; v_call: TRBV2; cdr3_aa: CASTPGRSWEQYF; cdr3_nt: TGTGCCAGCACCCCGGGGCGCAGTTGGGAGCAGTACTTC
d_call: -; j_call: TRBJ1-1; clone_size: -; v_call: TRBV6-1; cdr3_aa: CASSEVVLGTEAFF; cdr3_nt: TGTGCCAGCAGTGAAGTCGTGCTGGGTACTGAAGCTTTCTTT
d_call: -; j_call: TRBJ2-7; clone_size: -; v_call: TRBV5-1; cdr3_aa: CASRDAGGQPSYEQYF; cdr3_nt: TGCGCCAGCAGGGATGCTGGGGGCCAACCCTCCTACGAGCAGTACTTC
d_call: -; j_call: TRBJ2-5; clone_size: once; v_call: TRBV13; cdr3_aa: CASSLGQEQETQYF; cdr3_nt: TGTGCCAGCAGCTTAGGACAGGAGCAAGAGACCCAGTACTTC
d_call: TRBD1; j_call: TRBJ1-1; clone_size: once; v_call: TRBV7-9; cdr3_aa: CASSPWTGVEIEAFF; cdr3_nt: TGTGCCAGCAGCCCCTGGACAGGGGTTGAAATTGAAGCTTTCTTT
d_call: -; j_call: TRBJ1-2; clone_size: -; v_call: TRBV20-1; cdr3_aa: CSASLGRSYGYTF; cdr3_nt: TGCAGTGCTAGTTTAGGGAGGAGTTATGGCTACACCTTC
d_call: -; j_call: TRBJ1-3; clone_size: -; v_call: TRBV12-5; cdr3_aa: CASGLVLGSGNTIYF; cdr3_nt: TGTGCTAGTGGTTTGGTACTGGGGTCTGGAAACACCATATATTTT
d_call: -; j_call: TRBJ2-7; clone_size: -; v_call: TRBV5-8; cdr3_aa: CASSLYSSYEQYF; cdr3_nt: TGTGCCAGCAGCTTGTACAGTTCCTACGAGCAGTACTTC
d_call: -; j_call: TRBJ2-1; clone_size: -; v_call: TRBV6-5; cdr3_aa: CASSYSGTPGNEQFF; cdr3_nt: TGTGCCAGCAGTTACTCGGGGACTCCGGGCAATGAGCAGTTCTTC
d_call: TRBD1; j_call: TRBJ2-7; clone_size: -; v_call: TRBV7-8; cdr3_aa: CASSWLAGQVSYEQYF; cdr3_nt: TGTGCCAGCAGCTGGCTTGCGGGACAGGTCTCCTACGAGCAGTACTTC
d_call: TRBD2; j_call: TRBJ2-2; clone_size: -; v_call: TRBV5-1; cdr3_aa: CASSGELARELFF; cdr3_nt: TGCGCCAGCAGCGGCGAACTAGCGAGGGAGCTGTTTTTT